What follows are 18 T cell receptor beta chains derived from one specimen sequenced in a study of cytomegalovirus exposure and HLA in healthy donors. Here immunoSEQ multiplex PCR was the method, and the copy in TCRdb shows in-frame clones only, minus some. The data show 190,000 or so clones, 80% to 85% seen once. The sequenced sample consisted of PBMCs. Receptors originate from a woman between 18 and 29 years old in good health and CMV-seropositive.

The chain uses TRBV4-1 and TRBJ2-6; tentative D call: TRBD1 (6 bases). Per the germline V gene, CDR1 is MGHRA and CDR2 is YSYEKL. The CDR3 is 20 amino acids. Trimming removed 4 bases from V and 1 base from J, with 23 bases in between. In DNA form, the CDR3 reads TGCGCCAGCAGCCCGAAGGCCTTGACAGGCTTGAAATCTGGGGCCAACGTCCTGACTTTC. It translates to CASSPKALTGLKSGANVLTF.

This clone was seen just once. The chain is built from TRBV29-1 and TRBJ1-1; no definite D call. The CDR3 has 13 residues. Trimming took off 6 bases at V and 0 bases at J, with 11 bases between the two ends. Looked up from germline, CDR1 is SQVTM and CDR2 is ANQGSEA. The CDR3 region has the DNA TGCAGCGTAGATGGGCAGATGAACACTGAAGCTTTCTTT. Residues: CSVDGQMNTEAFF.

V and J are TRBV27 and TRBJ1-2; 7 bases line up with TRBD1. The V and J ends lost 3 bases and 8 bases, in that order; junction bases with no gene match: 6. CDR1 and CDR2 (germline): MNHEY, SMNVEV (reference sequence). The CDR3 runs to 13 residues. DNA for the CDR3: TGTGCCAGCAGTTTCAGTACAGGGGTAGGCTACACCTTC. The encoded protein is CASSFSTGVGYTF.

This chain links TRBV5-1 with TRBJ2-1; a weak D match, TRBD1 (8 bases). Germline CDR1 and CDR2: SGHRS and YFSETQ. V was trimmed by 0 bases and J by 0 bases, leaving 13 bases between them. CDR3 length: 17 residues. The CDR3 loop is CASSLVQGGSSYNEQFF. In nucleotides, the CDR3 is TGCGCCAGCAGCTTGGTACAGGGGGGGAGCTCCTACAATGAGCAGTTCTTC.

This chain joins TRBV5-4 and TRBJ2-1, with D perhaps matching TRBD1 (6 bases). Trimming took 4 bases from V and 0 from J, leaving 11 bases between them. Germline CDR1 SGHNT, CDR2 YYREEE (reference sequence). This CDR3 comprises 15 residues. The CDR3 is CASSQEQGSYNEQFF. CDR3 nucleotides: TGTGCCAGCAGCCAAGAACAGGGCTCCTACAATGAGCAGTTCTTC.

The V gene is TRBV6-5, the J gene TRBJ1-2; TRBD1 aligns across 8 bases. The CDR3 runs to 15 residues. V trimming: 4 bases; J trimming: 7 bases; junction bases outside the gene matches: 11. CDR1 is MNHEY, CDR2 SVGAGI, per germline. As DNA, the CDR3 is TGTGCCAGCAGTTCCCCCAGGGGGCGCGGGAGTGGCTACACCTTC. This sequence encodes CASSSPRGRGSGYTF.

The gene calls are TRBV10-3 and TRBJ1-5; weak D call: TRBD1 (6 bases). In germline, CDR1 is ENHRY, CDR2 SYGVKD. V gave up 3 bases and J gave up 0 bases, with 12 bases separating them. CDR3 size: 16 residues. CDR3 region: CAISDTGLNSNQPQHF. DNA of the CDR3: TGTGCCATCAGTGACACAGGGCTAAATAGCAATCAGCCCCAGCATTTT.

This clone has only a few counts. The rearrangement joins TRBV27 to TRBJ2-7; possibly TRBD2 for D (7 bases). CDR3 length: 13 amino acids. Germline V CDR1 and CDR2: MNHEY, SMNVEV (reference sequence). The V gene lost 7 bases and the J gene lost 0 bases, with 10 bases spanning the gap. The DNA of the CDR3 is TGTGCCAGCATGGGGGGGGCCTCCTACGAGCAGTACTTC. Translating gives CASMGGASYEQYF.

This clone was seen a few times. V and J are TRBV2 and TRBJ1-6; no reliable D call. The CDR3 extends over 14 amino acids. Trimming pared 7 bases from V and 7 bases from J, leaving 14 bases between. Germline-derived CDR1 and CDR2 are SNHLY and FYNNEI. Here the CDR3 reads CASTPGGGNSPLHF. In DNA form, the CDR3 reads TGTGCCAGCACACCTGGCGGTGGGAATTCACCCCTCCACTTT. The whole variable domain, filled in from reference TRBV2 and TRBJ1-6, reads EPEVTQTPSHQVTQMGQEVILRCVPISNHLYFYWYRQILGQKVEFLVSFYNNEISEKSEIFDDQFSVERPDGSNFTLKIRSTKLEDSAMYFCASTPGGGNSPLHFGNGTRLTVT.

The rearrangement joins TRBV9 to TRBJ2-7; 11 positions match TRBD1. Germline V CDR1 and CDR2: SGDLS, YYNGEE. V lost 5 bases, J lost 6 bases, and 13 bases stayed unmatched. This CDR3 has 16 residues. The DNA of the CDR3 is TGTGCCAGCAGTCCTCACACCGGGACAGGGGGGCGCGAGCAGTACTTC. Translation gives CASSPHTGTGGREQYF.

The chain uses TRBV6-6 and TRBJ2-1; 7 bases map to TRBD1. The CDR3 is 15 residues long. With V trimmed by 3 bases and J by 4 bases, 6 bases remained unmatched. Germline assignment: CDR1 MNHNY and CDR2 SVGAGI (reference sequence). In DNA, the CDR3 is TGTGCCAGCAGTTATGTGAGGGGGCGATACAATGAGCAGTTCTTC. Its translation is CASSYVRGRYNEQFF.

A word on this clone: Other DNA sequences in the same sample also yield this CDR3. The CDR3: CASSLARGSGETQYF. CDR3 nucleotide sequence: TGCGCCAGCAGCTTGGCCAGAGGGTCAGGAGAGACCCAGTACTTC. This chain uses TRBV5-1 with TRBJ2-5; D may be TRBD2 (5 bases). The germline V gene has CDR1 SGHRS and CDR2 YFSETQ. The CDR3 loop spans 15 amino acids. Trimming removed 0 bases from V and 4 bases from J, with 13 bases in between.

The V call is TRBV7-8, the J call TRBJ2-7; unclear D gene. The CDR3 is 15 amino acids. Trimming pared 5 bases from V and 3 bases from J, leaving 17 bases between. Per the germline V gene, CDR1 is SGHVS and CDR2 is FQNEAQ. The CDR3 loop reads CASSPSPGVGYEQYF. CDR3 nucleotide sequence: TGTGCCAGCAGCCCCAGCCCAGGCGTGGGCTACGAGCAGTACTTC.

The genes are TRBV6-6 and TRBJ1-1, with a possible D match to TRBD1 (5 bases). The germline V gene has CDR1 MNHNY and CDR2 SVGAGI (reference sequence). V lost 7 bases and J 4 bases, leaving 10 bases between the germline ends. The CDR3 loop spans 12 amino acids. The CDR3: CASNPGGTEAFF. The CDR3 bases are TGTGCCAGCAACCCCGGGGGCACTGAAGCTTTCTTT.

The CDR3 spells CASSLTQTGTQETQYF. Here the CDR3 DNA reads TGCGCCAGCAGCTTAACTCAGACAGGGACCCAAGAGACCCAGTACTTC. The rearrangement links TRBV5-1 to TRBJ2-5; 7 positions match TRBD1. Trimming at V came to 2 bases and at J to 1 base, leaving 8 bases not matched to a gene. Germline values: CDR1 SGHRS, CDR2 YFSETQ. This CDR3 has 16 amino acids. Full variable domain (outside the CDR3, taken from reference TRBV5-1 and TRBJ2-5): KAGVTQTPRYLIKTRGQQVTLSCSPISGHRSVSWYQQTPGQGLQFLFEYFSETQRNKGNFPGRFSGRQFSNSRSEMNVSTLELGDSALYLCASSLTQTGTQETQYFGPGTRLLVL.

V is TRBV7-2 and J is TRBJ1-6; D may be TRBD1 (5 bases). CDR1 and CDR2 (germline): SGHTA, FQGNSA. Trimming cost V 5 bases and J 6 bases, with 11 bases left between them. The CDR3 is 14 amino acids. The CDR3 is CASSLRTRNSPLHF. The CDR3 DNA follows: TGTGCCAGCAGCCTCCGGACACGTAATTCACCCCTCCACTTT. The full variable domain, rest sourced from reference TRBV7-2 and TRBJ1-6, is GAGVSQSPSNKVTEKGKDVELRCDPISGHTALYWYRQSLGQGLEFLIYFQGNSAPDKSGLPSDRFSAERTGGSVSTLTIQRTQQEDSAVYLCASSLRTRNSPLHFGNGTRLTVT.

The J gene is TRBJ1-2, the V gene TRBV7-2; 8 positions match TRBD1. Germline loops: CDR1 SGHTA, CDR2 FQGNSA. This CDR3 contains 15 residues. Trimming at V came to 6 bases and at J to 6 bases, leaving 12 bases not matched to a gene. The DNA for the CDR3 is TGTGCCAGCAGGTTAACGACAGGGGCGGGGAATGGCTACACCTTC. It specifies CASRLTTGAGNGYTF.

V and J are TRBV4-1 and TRBJ2-1; 13 positions match TRBD2. Germline trimming cut 3 bases from V and 2 bases from J; bases unmatched to any gene: 7. The V gene's germline CDR1 is MGHRA and CDR2 YSYEKL. The CDR3 sequence is 18 residues long. The CDR3 here is CASSQGLAGIMAYNEQFF. The CDR3 DNA follows: TGCGCCAGCAGCCAGGGACTAGCGGGGATTATGGCCTACAATGAGCAGTTCTTC.